This T cell receptor (beta chain) originates from a study of T cell repertoires in cytomegalovirus infection. Turning to the study itself: Selection of CMV epitopes for the study included recently identified HLA-C-restricted and well-studied HLA-B-restricted ones.

TCRdb fed the reads into MiXCR, producing one record per CDR3 protein. This sample has fewer than 130,000 distinct CDR3 sequences, with about 40% found just once. Concerning this clonotype itself: What it recognizes is unknown.

This clonotype was sampled from a human donor in good health (CMV status not recorded). Some clones in this sample may be carry-over from other donors' samples. This sample comprised CD8+ T cells from cultured PBMCs, obtained from culture after CMV antigen stimulation.

The CDR3 nucleotides are TGTGCCAGCAGTACCTTCTTCCGGGCTGCGGGAGATACGCAGTATTTT. Translation: CASSTFFRAAGDTQYF. J is TRBJ2-3 and V is TRBV27, with D perhaps TRBD2 (5 bases). CDR3 size: 16 residues. V was pared by 5 bases and J by 5 bases, with 20 bases between. CDR1 is MNHEY and CDR2 is SMNVEV in the germline V gene (reference sequence).